A single sample is the source of the 7 T cell receptor beta chains below, sequenced in a study of identifying expanded T cells in peripheral blood. The method was immunoSEQ multiplex PCR; TCRdb's version includes in-frame clones alone and lacks a portion of them. Among about 86,000 clones, about 85% were seen once, and the ten largest hold 4.5%. Sequenced material: blood. These receptors were collected from a person aged 18 to 69 in good health.

This rearrangement joins TRBV11-1 to TRBJ2-4; D possibly uses TRBD1 or TRBD2 (6 bases each). This CDR3 has 16 residues. V was pared by 5 bases and J by 0 bases, with 14 bases between. Germline CDR1 and CDR2: SGHAT and FQDESV (reference sequence). CDR3 residues: CASSPKGGIAKNIQYF. The CDR3 bases are TGTGCCAGCAGCCCCAAGGGGGGAATAGCCAAAAACATTCAGTACTTC.

V usage is TRBV4-1 and J usage is TRBJ1-2, with 7 bases identical to TRBD1. Per the germline V gene, CDR1 is MGHRA and CDR2 is YSYEKL. The length of the CDR3 is 14 residues. V trimming: 1 base; J trimming: 5 bases; junction bases outside the gene matches: 4. The CDR3 nucleotides read TGCGCCAGCAGCCAAGGCAGGGGGGGGTATGGCTACACCTTC. Its translation is CASSQGRGGYGYTF.

This rearrangement joins TRBV11-3 to TRBJ2-7; D uncertain. The germline gives CDR1 SGHNT, CDR2 YENEEA. This CDR3 comprises 16 residues. V lost 1 base to trimming and J lost 2 bases, with 15 bases between them. The CDR3 loop reads CASSLGGHPRTYEQYF. As DNA, the CDR3 is TGTGCCAGCAGCTTAGGTGGCCACCCTAGGACCTACGAGCAGTACTTC.

The rearrangement uses TRBV30 and TRBJ1-1; D call uncertain. V lost 8 bases and J 1 base, leaving 8 bases between the germline ends. The CDR3 totals 11 residues. The germline gives CDR1 GTSNPN, CDR2 SVGIG (reference sequence). CDR3 in amino acids: CAAQPNTEAFF. The CDR3 DNA sequence: TGTGCCGCTCAGCCGAACACTGAAGCTTTCTTT.

The chain links TRBV7-8 to TRBJ2-7; D not resolved. The germline CDR1 and CDR2 sequences are SGHVS and FQNEAQ. The length of the CDR3 is 22 residues. Between the trimmed V and J ends, which lost 1 base and 3 bases, there was a span of 34 bases. Here the CDR3 DNA reads TGTGCCAGCAGCTTAGGGGGTTCTTTCTACACAGAGCACAGTGGGAAACTCTACGAGCAGTACTTC. Translating it yields CASSLGGSFYTEHSGKLYEQYF.

As regards this clone: Other DNA sequences in this sample translate to the same CDR3. The chain couples TRBV9 to TRBJ1-6; no clear D gene. Germline loops: CDR1 SGDLS, CDR2 YYNGEE. This CDR3 contains 13 residues. Trimming left V 1 base short and J 7 bases short, with 6 bases between. This CDR3 reads CASSVTGNSPLHF. The CDR3 DNA sequence: TGTGCCAGCAGCGTAACGGGGAATTCACCCCTCCACTTT.

The chain carries TRBV19 and TRBJ1-4, with D possibly being TRBD1 (6 bases). V was pared by 0 bases and J by 2 bases, with 16 bases between. CDR3 length: 18 amino acids. CDR1 is LNHDA and CDR2 is SQIVND in the germline V gene (reference sequence). DNA for the CDR3: TGTGCCAGTAGTATAGATCGACAGGCCATAGGGACTAATGAAAAACTGTTTTTT. Translated, it gives CASSIDRQAIGTNEKLFF.